This is a list of T cell receptor beta chains from one sample in a study of OX40 agonist ivuxolimab in advanced cancers. The protocol was immunoSEQ multiplex PCR, while the TCRdb copy is restricted to in-frame clones and leaves out a portion. This table has approximately 43,000 clones, 87% appearing once. The source was CD4+ or CD8+ T cells sorted from blood, collected in a trial of the OX40 agonist ivuxolimab. These TCRs come from an adult with an advanced solid tumor such as melanoma, head and neck, liver or kidney cancer. Both conserved end residues are part of each CDR3. A D gene is named only where the DNA matches it firmly. Not every row has a clone size; where given, it reads once, few, many or a size class.

DNA,CDR3,size,V,J,D
TGCGCCAGCAGCCCACCAGGAGGGGGAGGGTACGAGCAGTACTTC,CASSPPGGGGYEQYF,NA,TRBV4-1,TRBJ2-7,NA
TGCGCCAGCAGCCCCGGGACTAGCTCCTACAATGAGCAGTTCTTC,CASSPGTSSYNEQFF,NA,TRBV5-1,TRBJ2-1,TRBD2
TGTGCTGCGGGGGAGGGCCCCTCCTACGAGCAGTACTTC,CAAGEGPSYEQYF,NA,TRBV6-5,TRBJ2-7,TRBD2
TGTGCCATCAGTGAGTGGGGGACAGGGAATGAAAAACTGTTTTTT,CAISEWGTGNEKLFF,NA,TRBV10-3,TRBJ1-4,TRBD1
TGTGCCAGCAGCTTAGATATGGAAAACACCATATATTTT,CASSLDMENTIYF,NA,TRBV11-2,TRBJ1-3,NA
TGTGCCAGCAGCTCCCTGGGAGGGGGCTATGAGCAGTTCTTC,CASSSLGGGYEQFF,NA,TRBV7-3,TRBJ2-1,NA
TGTGCCAGCATAGTTAGGACCCAAGAGACCCAGTACTTC,CASIVRTQETQYF,NA,TRBV2,TRBJ2-5,NA
TGTGCCAGCAGCTTAGTGGACAGGGCCCCCTACGAGCAGTACTTC,CASSLVDRAPYEQYF,NA,TRBV5-4,TRBJ2-7,TRBD1
TGTGCCAGCAGCAAAGATCATCAGCCCCAGCATTTT,CASSKDHQPQHF,NA,TRBV21-1,TRBJ1-5,NA
TGTGCCATCAGTTCGGACAGCGAAGCTTTCTTT,CAISSDSEAFF,once,TRBV10-3,TRBJ1-1,NA
TGCGCCAGCAGCGAGGGGGGTGAACGAGAGACCCAGTACTTC,CASSEGGERETQYF,NA,TRBV5-1,TRBJ2-5,NA
TGTGCCAGCAGCTTAGGGGGCAGCGGGAGCCCCTACGAGCAGTACTTC,CASSLGGSGSPYEQYF,NA,TRBV7-2,TRBJ2-7,TRBD2
TGTGCCAGCAGTGAAGCCCCAGCGGGAGCCCACTTGGTCAATGAGCAGTTCTTC,CASSEAPAGAHLVNEQFF,once,TRBV6-1,TRBJ2-1,TRBD2
TGCGCCAGCAGCGGGACACCCTCCTACGAGCAGTACTTC,CASSGTPSYEQYF,once,TRBV5-1,TRBJ2-7,NA
TGTGCCAGCAGCTTAGGACTCTCGACTAGTGTACCGGAGACCCAGTACTTC,CASSLGLSTSVPETQYF,NA,TRBV7-9,TRBJ2-5,NA
TGTGCCAGCAGTTTGGGGGGTACCGAGCAGTACTTC,CASSLGGTEQYF,NA,TRBV28,TRBJ2-7,NA
TGTGCCAGCAGCTACCGGACCGGGCGGGGGAACGATGAGCAGTTCTTC,CASSYRTGRGNDEQFF,NA,TRBV7-8,TRBJ2-1,TRBD2
TGTGCCAGTAGTAGGGGACAAAGACAAAGCTCCTATAATTCACCCCTCCACTTT,CASSRGQRQSSYNSPLHF,NA,TRBV19,TRBJ1-6,NA